This paragraph covers one TCR beta chain sequence. CDR3 length: 13 residues. Trimming pared 10 bases from V and 6 bases from J, leaving 16 bases between. Germline CDR1 and CDR2: MNHEY and SVGAGI. The entry originates in a study of cytomegalovirus exposure and HLA in healthy donors. Both 60 Vbeta primers and 13 Jbeta primers went into the PCR. Profiled with immunoSEQ multiplex PCR; TCRdb holds only in-frame clones, not every one. The sample holds approximately 200,000 clones, 65% to 80% seen once. The sequence was obtained from a girl aged 2 to 10 in good health and CMV-seronegative. The sample taken for sequencing was PBMCs. The rearrangement uses TRBV6-5 and TRBJ2-1; D may be TRBD1 (6 bases). The CDR3 loop reads CATGRTVLNEQFF. The CDR3, as DNA: TGTGCCACCGGAAGGACAGTTCTCAATGAGCAGTTCTTC.